These T cell receptor beta chains were read from a single sample in a study of cytotoxic CD8 clonotypes in ibrutinib-treated CLL. The table came from immunoSEQ multiplex PCR; TCRdb's copy has only in-frame clones and leaves some out. Of roughly 51,000 clones in the sample, approximately 50% were seen once. Sequences were derived from PBMCs, sampled after 12 months of ibrutinib treatment. These receptors came from a human donor with chronic lymphocytic leukemia. Both conserved end residues are trimmed from each CDR3.

j_call cdr3_length v_call cdr3_aa
TRBJ2-7 11 TRBV28 ASSFTGGNEQY
TRBJ2-5 13 TRBV5-4 ASSSSAGGQETQY
TRBJ2-4 12 TRBV5-8 ASSFGQGRNIQY
TRBJ2-3 14 TRBV7-8 ASSPRQGGGSDTQY
TRBJ2-1 10 TRBV5-3 ASSLDQNEQF
TRBJ2-5 11 TRBV28 ASSSPSRETQY
TRBJ1-2 12 TRBV10-3 AIRMDRGDYGYT
TRBJ2-3 14 TRBV6-4 ASSSSKGALGDTQY
TRBJ1-1 10 TRBV5-6 ASSFMGGEAF
TRBJ2-1 14 TRBV11-3 ASSLLAGGVYNEQF
TRBJ1-1 12 TRBV5-1 ASSSRDIYTEAF
TRBJ2-3 13 TRBV5-8 ASSLPQGATDTQY
TRBJ1-2 12 TRBV25-1 ASSQTGASYGYT
TRBJ2-7 14 TRBV30 AWTSIGDRGGNEQY
TRBJ2-7 13 TRBV27 ASAPGDSRTYEQY
TRBJ1-5 11 TRBV6-1 ASSPHNYQPQH
TRBJ1-3 15 TRBV11-1 ASSLAGRGDSGNTIY
TRBJ2-7 9 TRBV2 ATQDRGEQY
TRBJ1-6 15 TRBV19 ASRPGQGYVYNSPLH
TRBJ2-1 11 TRBV7-7 ASSLDAFSEQF